The rows below give T cell receptor beta chains drawn from one sample of a study of CD8+CD57+ T cells in acquired aplastic anemia. TCRdb fed the reads into MiXCR, producing one record per CDR3 protein. Of a few hundred thousand distinct CDR3 sequences detected, approximately 60% appear once; the ten largest clones hold 1% to 1.5%. The material sequenced was sorted CD4+, CD8+, or CD8+CD57+ T cells (not recorded which) from PBMCs. All receptors come from a human donor with aplastic anemia. The CDR3 runs from the conserved cysteine through the conserved F or W. A D gene is named only where the DNA matches it firmly. Some rows mark clone size as missing; the rest say once, few, many or name a class of expanded clone.

V,J,length,D,size,DNA,CDR3
TRBV9,TRBJ1-2,13,-,few,TGTGCCAGCAGCGTAGGTCCTAACTATGGCTACACCTTC,CASSVGPNYGYTF
TRBV10-1,TRBJ2-3,12,-,many,TGCGCCAGCAGTGCAGATTGGGATACGCAGTATTTT,CASSADWDTQYF
TRBV29-1,TRBJ1-1,13,-,-,TGCAGCGCTGTCGGTTGGCTGAACACTGAAGCTTTCTTT,CSAVGWLNTEAFF
TRBV20-1,TRBJ2-2,13,TRBD1,-,TGCAGTGCTATAAACAGGGGCACCGGGGAGCTGTTTTTT,CSAINRGTGELFF
TRBV9,TRBJ2-7,12,-,-,TGTGCCAGCAGCGGGGAGGTCCACGAGCAGTACTTC,CASSGEVHEQYF
TRBV7-2,TRBJ2-3,15,-,many,TGTGCCAGCAGCGCCGGCGTGGGCCGCACAGATACGCAGTATTTT,CASSAGVGRTDTQYF
TRBV20-1,TRBJ2-7,14,TRBD1,few,TGCAGTGCTAGAGTCCGGACAGGGAACTACGAGCAGTACTTC,CSARVRTGNYEQYF
TRBV27,TRBJ1-1,15,-,few,TGTGCCAGCAGGTCCGGACTCTTACAGAACACTGAAGCTTTCTTT,CASRSGLLQNTEAFF
TRBV20-1,TRBJ1-5,17,TRBD1,many,TGCAGTGCTAGAGATACAGACAGGGACAGGGGCAATCAGCCCCAGCATTTT,CSARDTDRDRGNQPQHF
TRBV4-2,TRBJ1-6,13,-,few,TGTGCCAGCAGCCGCGACAGTTATTCACCCCTCCACTTT,CASSRDSYSPLHF
TRBV19,TRBJ2-7,12,-,many,TGTGCCAGTAGTACCCTTGGGTACGAGCAGTACTTC,CASSTLGYEQYF
TRBV7-9,TRBJ2-5,15,TRBD2,-,TGTGCCAGCAGCTTCGGGGCTAGCGGTAGGGAGACCCAGTACTTC,CASSFGASGRETQYF
TRBV29-1,TRBJ2-3,14,TRBD1,-,TGCAGCGTTCCCGGGACAGGGGTCGGTGATACGCAGTATTTT,CSVPGTGVGDTQYF
TRBV12-3/TRBV12-4,TRBJ1-2,15,TRBD1,-,TGTGCCAGCAGTCCGGGGACAGAAGAGATATATGGCTACACCTTC,CASSPGTEEIYGYTF
TRBV18,TRBJ1-3,15,TRBD1,many,TGTGCCAGCTCACCACGGACAGGGGCTGGAAACACCATATATTTT,CASSPRTGAGNTIYF
TRBV7-2,TRBJ1-2,14,-,-,TGTGCCAGCAGAGACAGCGGGAGTTTGTCCGGCTACACCTTC,CASRDSGSLSGYTF
TRBV5-1,TRBJ1-2,14,-,-,TGTGCCAGCAGCCTCCCAGGGAATCGGGCTGGCTACACCTTC,CASSLPGNRAGYTF
TRBV2,TRBJ1-6,13,TRBD1,-,TGTGCCATTAAGACAGGGTGGAATTCACCCCTCCACTTT,CAIKTGWNSPLHF
TRBV19,TRBJ2-3,14,TRBD1,-,TGTGCCAGTAGGCTGACAGGGGCCGCAGATACGCAGTATTTT,CASRLTGAADTQYF
TRBV9,TRBJ2-3,14,-,many,TGTGCCAGCAGCCAAGGGTTTGACACAGATACGCAGTATTTT,CASSQGFDTDTQYF
TRBV12-3/TRBV12-4,TRBJ2-2,17,-,-,TGTGCCAGCTCACCACCGGGGCAGGCCGGGGGCACCGGGGAGCTGTTTTTT,CASSPPGQAGGTGELFF
TRBV2,TRBJ1-5,15,TRBD1,many,TGTGCCACTTCCCGGGACAGGGGAAACAATCAGCCCCAGCATTTT,CATSRDRGNNQPQHF
TRBV29-1,TRBJ1-2,13,-,few,TGCAGCGTTGAAGATGCAAGTGTCTATGGCTACACCTTC,CSVEDASVYGYTF
TRBV24-1,TRBJ2-2,15,-,few,TGTGCCACCAGTCCCCGGGATAGGGACGCCGGGGAGCTGTTTTTT,CATSPRDRDAGELFF
TRBV9,TRBJ2-1,13,-,-,TGTGCCAGCAGCGTAGTCTCAGGGGATGAGCAGTTCTTC,CASSVVSGDEQFF
TRBV20-1,TRBJ1-6,13,-,many,TGCAGTGCTAGAGGACTTCGTGATTCACCCCTCCACTTT,CSARGLRDSPLHF
TRBV6-5,TRBJ1-1,15,-,many,TGTGCCAGCAGTTACTCGATGCCCCTGAACACTGAAGCTTTCTTT,CASSYSMPLNTEAFF
TRBV5-1,TRBJ1-1,15,-,once,TGCGCCAGCAGCAAGATGGGGGGCAGGAACACTGAAGGTTTCTTT,CASSKMGGRNTEGFF
TRBV4-1,TRBJ1-4,17,-,many,TGCGCCAGCAGCCGCCAACCCTCCCCGGACGGGGATGAAAAACTGTTTTTT,CASSRQPSPDGDEKLFF
TRBV11-2,TRBJ2-4,13,TRBD2,-,TGTGCCAGCAGCTCTCAGGGAGGGAACATTCAGTACTTC,CASSSQGGNIQYF
TRBV6-6,TRBJ2-7,13,TRBD2,few,TGTGCCAGCAGCCGGGACTACGATTACGAGCAGTACTTC,CASSRDYDYEQYF
TRBV29-1,TRBJ2-7,13,TRBD2,-,TGCAGCGTTGAAAAAGGCGGGGGATCCGAGCAGTACTTC,CSVEKGGGSEQYF
TRBV2,TRBJ2-5,13,-,many,TGTGCCAGCAAGAGCCAGCCAGAAGAGACCCAGTACTTC,CASKSQPEETQYF
TRBV20-1,TRBJ1-1,14,-,-,TGCAGTGCTAGAGACCTAGCGCGGAACACTGAAGCTTTCTTT,CSARDLARNTEAFF
TRBV10-3,TRBJ1-4,14,-,-,TGTGCCATCAGCTCAGGGGTCGGTAATGAAAAACTGTTTTTT,CAISSGVGNEKLFF
TRBV20-1,TRBJ1-5,12,-,-,TGCAGTGCTAGTGGGGGGAATCAGCCCCAGCATTTT,CSASGGNQPQHF
TRBV15,TRBJ2-3,14,-,-,TGTGCCACCAGCATCGCCGTGAGCACAGATACGCAGTATTTT,CATSIAVSTDTQYF
TRBV29-1,TRBJ1-2,11,-,-,TGCAGCGTTGCGCACGAGTATGGCTACACCTTC,CSVAHEYGYTF
TRBV29-1,TRBJ2-6,14,-,-,TGCAGCGTTGAGCACAGTACTGGGGCCAACGTCCTGACTTTC,CSVEHSTGANVLTF